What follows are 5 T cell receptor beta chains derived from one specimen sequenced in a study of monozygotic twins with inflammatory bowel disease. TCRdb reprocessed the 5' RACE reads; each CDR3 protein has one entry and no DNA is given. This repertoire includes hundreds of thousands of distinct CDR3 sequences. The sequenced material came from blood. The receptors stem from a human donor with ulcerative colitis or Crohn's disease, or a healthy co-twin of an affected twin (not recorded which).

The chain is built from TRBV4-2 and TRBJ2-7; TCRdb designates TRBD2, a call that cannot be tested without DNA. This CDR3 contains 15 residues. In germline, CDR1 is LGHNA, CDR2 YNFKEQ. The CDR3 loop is CSSSQAAGVGDEQYF.

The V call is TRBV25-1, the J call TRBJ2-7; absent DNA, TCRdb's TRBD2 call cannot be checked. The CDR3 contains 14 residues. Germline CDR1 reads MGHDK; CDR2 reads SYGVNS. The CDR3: CASTPETRSYEQYF.

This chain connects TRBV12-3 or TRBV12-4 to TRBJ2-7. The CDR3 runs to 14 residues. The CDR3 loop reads CASSLVGAYYEQYF.

CDR3 amino acids: CASSLAGGALEQPQHF. The V and J genes are TRBV5-5 and TRBJ1-5; the D call from TCRdb, TRBD1, cannot be confirmed without DNA. The CDR3 consists of 16 residues. The germline gives CDR1 SGHKS, CDR2 YYEKEE (reference sequence).

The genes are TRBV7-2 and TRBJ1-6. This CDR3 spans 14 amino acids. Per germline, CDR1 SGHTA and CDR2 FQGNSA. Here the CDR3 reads CASSRGNGDSPLHF.